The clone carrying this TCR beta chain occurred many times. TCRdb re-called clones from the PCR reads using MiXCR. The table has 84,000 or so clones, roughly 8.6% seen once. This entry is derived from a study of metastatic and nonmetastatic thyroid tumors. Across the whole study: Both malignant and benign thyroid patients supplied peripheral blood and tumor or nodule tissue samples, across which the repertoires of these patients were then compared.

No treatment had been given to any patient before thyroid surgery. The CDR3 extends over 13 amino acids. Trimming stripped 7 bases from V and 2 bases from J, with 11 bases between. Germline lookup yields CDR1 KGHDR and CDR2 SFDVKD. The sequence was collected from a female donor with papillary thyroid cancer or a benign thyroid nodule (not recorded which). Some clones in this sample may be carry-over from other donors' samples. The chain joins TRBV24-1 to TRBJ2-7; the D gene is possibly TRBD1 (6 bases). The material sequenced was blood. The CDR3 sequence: CATRPGDTYEQYF. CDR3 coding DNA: TGTGCCACCAGACCAGGGGACACCTACGAGCAGTACTTC.